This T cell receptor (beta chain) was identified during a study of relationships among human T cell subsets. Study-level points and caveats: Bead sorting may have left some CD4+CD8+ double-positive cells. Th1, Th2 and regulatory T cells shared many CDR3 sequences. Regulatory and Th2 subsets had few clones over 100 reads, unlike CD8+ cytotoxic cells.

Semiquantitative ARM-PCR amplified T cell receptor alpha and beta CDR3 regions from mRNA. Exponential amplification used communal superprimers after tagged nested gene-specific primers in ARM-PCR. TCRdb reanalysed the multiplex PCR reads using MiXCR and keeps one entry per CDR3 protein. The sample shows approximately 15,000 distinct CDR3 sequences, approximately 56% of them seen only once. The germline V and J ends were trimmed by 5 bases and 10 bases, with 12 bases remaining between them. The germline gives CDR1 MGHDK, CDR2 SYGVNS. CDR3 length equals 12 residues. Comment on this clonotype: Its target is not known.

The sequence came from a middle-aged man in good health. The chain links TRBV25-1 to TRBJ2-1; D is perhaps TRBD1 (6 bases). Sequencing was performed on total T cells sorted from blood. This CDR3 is CASSKGGYEQFF. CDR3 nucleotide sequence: TGTGCCAGCAGTAAAGGGGGTTACGAGCAGTTCTTC.